This T cell receptor (beta chain) was identified in a study of T cells after yellow fever vaccination. Notes on the study in general: Some clonotypes were seen in both the CD4 and the CD8 compartments. These made up a small share and likely arose from convergent recombination. Within FACS-sorted repertoires, abundant clonotypes contaminating from the bulk population could be present.

Germline V lookup: CDR1 LNHDA, CDR2 SQIVND (reference sequence). The V and J ends lost 5 bases and 3 bases respectively, with 11 bases between them. The CDR3 has 13 residues. This clonotype has at least ten counts. What it binds is not known. Template switching by 5'RACE produced TCR cDNA, adding a universal primer site and UMIs. TCRdb passed the 5' RACE reads through MiXCR, listing each CDR3 protein once. The data show about 73,000 distinct CDR3 sequences, around 7.3% seen once. This receptor was identified in a man between 25 and 39 years old who received the YFV17D yellow fever vaccine. The rearrangement joins TRBV19 to TRBJ2-7; TRBD1 might be the D (5 bases). The source was CD8+ T cells sorted from PBMCs, collected on the day of the yellow fever booster vaccination. The CDR3 loop is CASSLGTGYEQYF. The CDR3 coding sequence is TGTGCCAGTAGTCTCGGTACAGGCTACGAGCAGTACTTC.